The 15 T cell receptor beta chains below were found in one sample sequenced in a study of blood T cell repertoires in COVID-19. This table comes from immunoSEQ multiplex PCR, and its TCRdb copy is limited to in-frame clones, with some not included. The sample has some 200,000 clones; under 85% are singletons. The specimen sequenced was peripheral blood. All receptors derive from a woman in her thirties with COVID-19, enrolled during active disease.

This rearrangement joins TRBV2 to TRBJ2-1; TRBD2 agrees at 14 bases. The CDR3 runs to 18 residues. The trim removed 6 bases at V and 5 bases at J, leaving 12 bases unmatched. Germline values: CDR1 SNHLY, CDR2 FYNNEI. DNA for the CDR3: TGTGCCAGCAGCGGGGGACTAGCGGGAGTTCCCATCAACAATGAGCAGTTCTTC. This sequence encodes CASSGGLAGVPINNEQFF.

The V and J genes are TRBV9 and TRBJ2-6; D call uncertain. Germline V gives CDR1 SGDLS, CDR2 YYNGEE. V lost 0 bases, J lost 0 bases, and 4 bases lay in between. The CDR3 totals 15 residues. The CDR3 bases are TGTGCCAGCAGCGTAGCTCTCTCTGGGGCCAACGTCCTGACTTTC. Amino acids: CASSVALSGANVLTF.

V usage is TRBV5-6 and J usage is TRBJ1-2; 8 nucleotides line up with TRBD1. The CDR3 totals 17 residues. V shed 0 bases and J 1 base; nucleotides not matched to a gene: 8. Germline V gene data show CDR1 as SGHDT and CDR2 as YYEEEE. CDR3: CASSLGPPGQGNYGYTF. CDR3 DNA sequence: TGTGCCAGCAGCTTGGGCCCCCCCGGACAGGGTAACTATGGCTACACCTTC.

The chain employs TRBV29-1 and TRBJ2-1; the D gene is possibly TRBD1 (5 bases). This CDR3 contains 11 residues. V was pared by 7 bases and J by 5 bases, with 9 bases between. Per the germline V gene, CDR1 is SQVTM and CDR2 is ANQGSEA. The CDR3 spells CSGDRNNEQFF. CDR3 bases: TGCAGCGGTGACAGAAACAATGAGCAGTTCTTC.

This clone has a single count. The chain employs TRBV19 and TRBJ1-6, with TRBD1 identical over 12 bases. The V gene end was trimmed by 6 bases and the J gene end by 9 bases; junction bases not matched to a gene: 9. CDR1 is LNHDA and CDR2 is SQIVND in the germline V gene (reference sequence). The CDR3 length is 16 residues. The CDR3 region has the DNA TGTGCCAGTAGCCGGTACCGGGGACAGGGGGCTTCACCCCTCCACTTT. Translation gives CASSRYRGQGASPLHF. The full variable domain, its missing parts supplied by reference TRBV19 and TRBJ1-6, is DGGITQSPKYLFRKEGQNVTLSCEQNLNHDAMYWYRQDPGQGLRLIYYSQIVNDFQKGDIAEGYSVSREKKESFPLTVTSAQKNPTAFYLCASSRYRGQGASPLHFGNGTRLTVT.

The chain uses TRBV4-2 and TRBJ2-2; 9 bases align to TRBD2. The ends lost 1 base at V and 3 bases at J; junction bases unmatched: 6. CDR1 and CDR2 (germline): LGHNA, YNFKEQ. This CDR3 region has 17 residues. CDR3 loop: CASSQVTGGRDTGELFF. As DNA, the CDR3 is TGTGCCAGCAGCCAAGTTACCGGCGGGAGGGACACCGGGGAGCTGTTTTTT.

The chain carries TRBV6-2 or TRBV6-3 and TRBJ1-1; TRBD1 is a possible D gene (6 bases). Trimming removed 1 base from V and 9 bases from J, with 15 bases in between. The germline gives CDR1 MNHEY, CDR2 SVGEGT. This CDR3 spans 14 amino acids. The CDR3 loop reads CASSYFTRGSKAFF. The CDR3 nucleotides read TGTGCCAGCAGTTACTTTACCAGGGGAAGTAAAGCTTTCTTT.

J is TRBJ1-2 and V is TRBV5-4, with 8 bases aligning to TRBD1. J gave up 6 bases and V 2 bases, and 6 bases lay outside the gene matches. The germline gives CDR1 SGHNT, CDR2 YYREEE (reference sequence). This CDR3 is 14 amino acids long. The CDR3 DNA is TGTGCCAGCAGCTTCAGGGGGCGCTACGATGGCTACACCTTC. It is translated as CASSFRGRYDGYTF.

Points on this clone: The sample carries other DNA sequences with the same CDR3. V gene TRBV19 combines with J gene TRBJ2-2; D is unclear. Germline-derived CDR1 and CDR2 are LNHDA and SQIVND (reference sequence). The V end was cut by 1 base, the J end by 6 bases, with 9 bases between. There are 14 residues in the CDR3. CDR3 DNA: TGTGCCAGTAGTATAGGGTCCGGGTCCGGGGAGCTGTTTTTT. Translating it yields CASSIGSGSGELFF.

The chain couples TRBV29-1 to TRBJ2-7; D is ambiguous. Per the germline V gene, CDR1 is SQVTM and CDR2 is ANQGSEA. The CDR3 consists of 12 residues. Trimming left V 1 base short and J 3 bases short, with 7 bases between. CDR3 in amino acids: CSVEGANYEQYF. Written as DNA, the CDR3 is TGCAGCGTTGAAGGGGCTAACTACGAGCAGTACTTC.

The rearrangement links TRBV14 to TRBJ2-3, with D perhaps TRBD2 (6 bases). CDR3 length equals 16 residues. Germline V CDR1 and CDR2: SGHDN, FVKESK. Trimming pared 0 bases from V and 0 bases from J, leaving 10 bases between. CDR3 protein: CASSQEISGSTDTQYF. In DNA form, the CDR3 reads TGTGCCAGCAGCCAAGAAATTAGCGGTAGCACAGATACGCAGTATTTT. Full variable domain (missing parts from reference TRBV14 and TRBJ2-3): EAGVTQFPSHSVIEKGQTVTLRCDPISGHDNLYWYRRVMGKEIKFLLHFVKESKQDESGMPNNRFLAERTGGTYSTLKVQPAELEDSGVYFCASSQEISGSTDTQYFGPGTRLTVL.

This clone was counted between two and nine times. This sequence joins TRBV11-2 and TRBJ2-5, with 8 nucleotides matching TRBD1. J was trimmed by 5 bases and V by 6 bases; bases with no gene match: 8. The CDR3 totals 14 residues. The germline V gene has CDR1 SGHAT and CDR2 FQNNGV. The CDR3 loop reads CASSPDRQGETQYF. The CDR3 DNA sequence: TGTGCCAGCAGTCCTGATAGACAGGGGGAGACCCAGTACTTC. Supplemented by reference TRBV11-2 and TRBJ2-5, the full variable domain reads EAGVAQSPRYKIIEKRQSVAFWCNPISGHATLYWYQQILGQGPKLLIQFQNNGVVDDSQLPKDRFSAERLKGVDSTLKIQPAKLEDSAVYLCASSPDRQGETQYFGPGTRLLVL.

This clone was counted only a few times. This chain connects TRBV6-6 to TRBJ1-2, with TRBD1 identical over 7 bases. CDR1 and CDR2 from the germline V gene are MNHNY and SVGAGI (reference sequence). This CDR3 region has 13 residues. The trim removed 6 bases at V and 6 bases at J, leaving 7 bases unmatched. CDR3 protein: CASRGDRANGYTF. The CDR3 nucleotides read TGTGCCAGCAGGGGTGACAGGGCGAATGGCTACACCTTC.

This chain links TRBV7-2 with TRBJ1-1; possibly TRBD1 for D (6 bases). The CDR3 loop spans 14 amino acids. Trimming stripped 0 bases from V and 1 base from J, with 6 bases between. Germline loops: CDR1 SGHTA, CDR2 FQGNSA. Here the CDR3 reads CASSLARGNTEAFF. The CDR3 coding sequence is TGTGCCAGCAGCTTAGCCAGGGGGAACACTGAAGCTTTCTTT.

CDR3 in DNA: TGTGCCAGCAGCTGGACTAGCGGGGGGGCCTACAATGAGCAGTTCTTC. Protein product: CASSWTSGGAYNEQFF. The J gene is TRBJ2-1, the V gene TRBV7-3, with TRBD2 identical over 15 bases. Germline lookup yields CDR1 SGHTA and CDR2 FQGTGA. J was trimmed by 2 bases and V by 4 bases; bases with no gene match: 0. There are 16 residues in the CDR3.